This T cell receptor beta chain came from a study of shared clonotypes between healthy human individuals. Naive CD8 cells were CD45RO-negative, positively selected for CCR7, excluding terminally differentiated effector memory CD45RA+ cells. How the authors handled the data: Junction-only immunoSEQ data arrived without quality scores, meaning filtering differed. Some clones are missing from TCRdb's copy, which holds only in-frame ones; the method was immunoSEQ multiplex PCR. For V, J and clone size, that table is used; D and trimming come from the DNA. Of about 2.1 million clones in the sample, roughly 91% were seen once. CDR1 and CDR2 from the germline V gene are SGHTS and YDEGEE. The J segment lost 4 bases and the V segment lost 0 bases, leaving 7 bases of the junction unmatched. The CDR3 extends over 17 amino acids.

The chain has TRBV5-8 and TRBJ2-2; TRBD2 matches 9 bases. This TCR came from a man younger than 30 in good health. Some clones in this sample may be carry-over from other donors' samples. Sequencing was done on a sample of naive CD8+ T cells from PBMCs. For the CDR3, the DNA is TGTGCCAGCAGCTTGGAGTTAGCGGGAGTCGGCACCGGGGAGCTGTTTTTT. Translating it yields CASSLELAGVGTGELFF.